This TCR beta chain was retrieved from a study of blood T cell repertoires in COVID-19. The CDR3 contains 14 residues. Germline loops: CDR1 SNHLY, CDR2 FYNNEI. The V and J ends lost 7 bases and 9 bases, in that order; junction bases with no gene match: 5. The table came from immunoSEQ multiplex PCR; TCRdb's copy has only in-frame clones and leaves some out. Of a few hundred thousand clones in the sample, roughly 90% were seen once. This sequence was found in a woman aged 25-40 years who had recovered from COVID-19. The rearrangement uses TRBV2 and TRBJ1-6, with 11 bases fitting TRBD1. What was sequenced was PBMCs or T cells enriched from blood (not recorded which). CDR3 DNA sequence: TGTGCCAGCAATACCGGGACAGGGGGTTCACCCCTCCACTTT. Translation gives CASNTGTGGSPLHF.